A single sample gave rise to the 24 T cell receptor beta chains below, sequenced in a study of graft-versus-host responses after intestinal transplantation. Produced via immunoSEQ multiplex PCR; TCRdb's table is partial and in-frame only. The sample yields roughly 50,000 clones, about 93% seen once. Their antigens are not known. The sample consisted of unstimulated CD4+ T cells sorted from spleen or lymph node cells, taken before transplant. These receptors all come from a human donor who was the organ donor for an intestinal transplant.

V and J are TRBV5-4 and TRBJ2-7; 11 bases are a match to TRBD1. CDR1 SGHNT and CDR2 YYREEE come from the germline V gene (reference sequence). The CDR3 sequence is 15 residues long. With V trimmed by 1 base and J by 3 bases, 3 bases remained unmatched. The DNA of the CDR3 is TGTGCCAGCAGCTTGCCCGGGACAGGGGGCTACGAGCAGTACTTC. Its translation is CASSLPGTGGYEQYF. Full variable domain (missing parts from reference TRBV5-4 and TRBJ2-7): ETGVTQSPTHLIKTRGQQVTLRCSSQSGHNTVSWYQQALGQGPQFIFQYYREEENGRGNFPPRFSGLQFPNYSSELNVNALELDDSALYLCASSLPGTGGYEQYFGPGTRLTVT.

CDR3: CASTREGMVYGYTF. The DNA of the CDR3 is TGTGCCAGCACCAGAGAGGGAATGGTCTATGGCTACACCTTC. The chain has TRBV6-7 and TRBJ1-2; D remains ambiguous. TRBV6-7 is an ORF, with its function uncertain. Trimming took 7 bases from V and 4 from J, leaving 16 bases between them. This CDR3 comprises 14 residues.

This rearrangement joins TRBV5-4 to TRBJ2-7; D is unclear. There are 14 residues in the CDR3. The V end was cut by 1 base, the J end by 2 bases, with 10 bases between. Germline CDR1 reads SGHNT; CDR2 reads YYREEE (reference sequence). As DNA, the CDR3 is TGTGCCAGCAGCTTGTGGCAGAAAACCTACGAGCAGTACTTC. This codes for CASSLWQKTYEQYF.

The chain carries TRBV4-1 and TRBJ2-2; no reliable D call. The CDR3 has 14 residues. Germline V gene lookup returns CDR1 MGHRA and CDR2 YSYEKL. V was trimmed by 1 base and J by 5 bases, leaving 8 bases between them. CDR3 residues: CASSQVADTGELFF. As DNA, the CDR3 is TGCGCCAGCAGCCAAGTTGCGGATACCGGGGAGCTGTTTTTT.

This clone was seen only a few times. The chain uses TRBV27 and TRBJ2-2; D uncertain. Trimming stripped 5 bases from V and 3 bases from J, with 7 bases between. The CDR3 has 13 residues. Germline V gene sequence: CDR1 MNHEY, CDR2 SMNVEV (reference sequence). The CDR3 region is CASSPRHTGELFF. The CDR3 coding sequence is TGTGCCAGCAGTCCTCGACACACCGGGGAGCTGTTTTTT.

This clone was detected a few times. The chain employs TRBV2 and TRBJ1-1, with TRBD1 identical over 7 bases. V shed 11 bases and J 10 bases; nucleotides not matched to a gene: 13. From germline, CDR1 is SNHLY and CDR2 FYNNEI. The CDR3 is 12 residues long. The CDR3 region has the DNA TGTGCCGGTTCCGGGACAGCAGGAGGAGCTTTCTTT. The encoded protein is CAGSGTAGGAFF.

V gene TRBV5-6 combines with J gene TRBJ2-3; the match to TRBD1 covers 8 bases. The V gene's germline CDR1 is SGHDT and CDR2 YYEEEE. The CDR3 loop spans 14 amino acids. V was pared by 4 bases and J by 3 bases, with 4 bases of the junction left unmatched. CDR3 DNA sequence: TGTGCCAGCAGCACAGGACAGGGAACAGATACGCAGTATTTT. It is translated as CASSTGQGTDTQYF.

The J gene is TRBJ2-7, the V gene TRBV4-2, with unresolved D. V was pared by 0 bases and J by 4 bases, with 7 bases between. CDR1 and CDR2 from the germline V gene are LGHNA and YNFKEQ. This CDR3 region has 13 residues. The CDR3 sequence: CASSQELDYEQYF. CDR3 nucleotide sequence: TGTGCCAGCAGCCAAGAATTAGATTACGAGCAGTACTTC.

The chain links TRBV27 to TRBJ1-5; D gene uncertain. The CDR3 loop spans 16 amino acids. V was shortened by 6 bases and J by 3 bases, with 18 bases between the two germline ends. In germline, CDR1 is MNHEY, CDR2 SMNVEV (reference sequence). The CDR3, as DNA: TGTGCCAGCAGCTCGGCAGGTTTCATGAACAATCAGCCCCAGCATTTT. Amino acid sequence: CASSSAGFMNNQPQHF.

The chain carries TRBV7-2 and TRBJ1-1; perhaps TRBD1 as D (5 bases). Germline CDR1 reads SGHTA; CDR2 reads FQGNSA. V was trimmed by 3 bases and J by 1 base, leaving 9 bases between them. The CDR3 consists of 14 residues. The CDR3 is CASSFLGRNTEAFF. The CDR3 DNA follows: TGTGCCAGCAGCTTTCTGGGGCGGAACACTGAAGCTTTCTTT.

This sequence joins TRBV10-3 and TRBJ2-7, with TRBD1 matching over 7 bases. Germline lookup yields CDR1 ENHRY and CDR2 SYGVKD. Unmatched junction bases numbered 8, after V lost 6 bases and J lost 0 bases. The CDR3 is 15 residues long. The CDR3 reads CAIRGGQAISYEQYF. The CDR3 DNA reads TGTGCCATCAGGGGCGGACAGGCCATCTCCTACGAGCAGTACTTC.

The chain joins TRBV29-1 to TRBJ2-5; D gene unclear. Germline V CDR1 and CDR2: SQVTM, ANQGSEA. V was shortened by 3 bases and J by 5 bases, with 16 bases between the two germline ends. CDR3 length: 14 amino acids. The CDR3 coding sequence is TGCAGCGTTGACGGCGGAGCGTTGGGGGAGACCCAGTACTTC. It specifies CSVDGGALGETQYF.

The chain uses TRBV28 and TRBJ2-7; 11 bases align to TRBD2. Germline trimming cut 1 base from V and 0 bases from J; bases unmatched to any gene: 11. The CDR3 extends over 19 amino acids. From germline, CDR1 is MDHEN and CDR2 SYDVKM. CDR3 sequence (DNA): TGTGCCAGCAGTTTATCCTATACTAGCGGGAGTCACAGCTCCTACGAGCAGTACTTC. This sequence encodes CASSLSYTSGSHSSYEQYF.

This chain uses TRBV4-1 with TRBJ2-5, with no clear D. Trimming took off 1 base at V and 1 base at J, with 10 bases between the two ends. This CDR3 is built from 15 residues. Germline CDR1 is MGHRA and CDR2 is YSYEKL. The DNA for the CDR3 is TGCGCCAGCAGCCAAGTGGGAACCGTCCAAGAGACCCAGTACTTC. This sequence encodes CASSQVGTVQETQYF.

The J gene is TRBJ2-7, the V gene TRBV11-3; D could derive from TRBD1 or TRBD2 (5 bases each). V was clipped by 8 bases and J by 2 bases, with 19 bases between them. CDR1 is SGHNT and CDR2 is YENEEA in the germline V gene. The CDR3 sequence is 15 residues long. For the CDR3, the DNA is TGTGCCAGCGGACTCTACGACCCCAGGGCCTACGAGCAGTACTTC. As protein: CASGLYDPRAYEQYF.

This clone was seen once. For the CDR3, the DNA is TGTGCCAGCAGGTCCCCGGGGCGAGAGCAGTACTTC. This encodes CASRSPGREQYF. This chain links TRBV28 with TRBJ2-7, with D perhaps given as TRBD1 or TRBD2 (5 bases each). The CDR3 is made up of 12 amino acids. V was clipped by 6 bases and J by 7 bases, with 13 bases between them. Germline V gene lookup returns CDR1 MDHEN and CDR2 SYDVKM.

The gene calls are TRBV6-5 and TRBJ1-5; maybe TRBD1 (5 bases). Germline values: CDR1 MNHEY, CDR2 SVGAGI. Trimming took 5 bases from V and 3 from J, leaving 14 bases between them. There are 15 residues in the CDR3. The CDR3 DNA is TGTGCCAGCAGTGGGGCGGCAGCGAACAATCAGCCCCAGCATTTT. This encodes CASSGAAANNQPQHF.

This clone showed up just once. The V call is TRBV15, the J call TRBJ2-3; D may be TRBD1 (5 bases). Germline lookup yields CDR1 LNHNV and CDR2 YYDKDF (reference sequence). There are 13 residues in the CDR3. V was clipped by 0 bases and J by 4 bases, with 5 bases between them. The chain's CDR3 is CATSRDRADTQYF. As DNA, the CDR3 is TGTGCCACCAGCAGAGACAGGGCAGATACGCAGTATTTT.

This chain links TRBV6-5 with TRBJ2-5; D not resolved. The V gene's germline CDR1 is MNHEY and CDR2 SVGAGI. V shed 6 bases and J shed 5 bases, with 13 bases lying between them. CDR3 length: 13 residues. CDR3 in amino acids: CASSQPQGETQYF. The CDR3 DNA reads TGTGCCAGCAGCCAACCACAAGGGGAGACCCAGTACTTC.

J is TRBJ2-5 and V is TRBV11-3; a weak D match, TRBD1 (5 bases). CDR1 SGHNT and CDR2 YENEEA come from the germline V gene. V was pared by 5 bases and J by 5 bases, with 18 bases between. The CDR3 contains 15 residues. The CDR3 coding sequence is TGTGCCAGCAGCACGGGCAGGGTATTCGGGGAGACCCAGTACTTC. It codes for CASSTGRVFGETQYF.

The chain joins TRBV10-3 to TRBJ2-5; D is unclear. This CDR3 is built from 12 residues. The V and J ends lost 7 bases and 3 bases respectively, with 9 bases between them. The germline V gene has CDR1 ENHRY and CDR2 SYGVKD. The CDR3 DNA reads as TGTGCCATCATAGGCTGGGAAGAGACCCAGTACTTC. Encoded protein: CAIIGWEETQYF.

The chain employs TRBV6-5 and TRBJ2-1, with D unclear. From germline, CDR1 is MNHEY and CDR2 SVGAGI. The germline V and J ends were trimmed by 6 bases and 13 bases, with 13 bases remaining between them. This CDR3 contains 11 residues. The CDR3 sequence is CASSTLVEQFF. CDR3 nucleotide sequence: TGTGCCAGCAGCACCTTAGTGGAACAGTTCTTC.

This chain joins TRBV7-9 and TRBJ2-5; D gene unclear. Between the trimmed V and J ends, which lost 2 bases and 2 bases, there was a span of 6 bases. Germline V gene sequence: CDR1 SEHNR, CDR2 FQNEAQ (reference sequence). CDR3 size: 13 residues. CDR3 nucleotide sequence: TGTGCCAGCAGCTTAAGACGGCAAGAGACCCAGTACTTC. Translating gives CASSLRRQETQYF.

Regarding this clone: A read error may account for a junction end that differs from germline. This rearrangement joins TRBV29-1 to TRBJ2-2; TRBD2 agrees at 10 bases. Looked up from germline, CDR1 is SQVTM and CDR2 is ANQGSEA. The CDR3 loop spans 13 amino acids. CDR3 in amino acids: CKISGRKHRGAVF. CDR3 bases: TGCAAAATTAGCGGGAGGAAACACCGGGGAGCTGTTTTT.